One and the same sample provided the 3 T cell receptor beta chains below, sequenced in a study of cytomegalovirus exposure and HLA in healthy donors. PCR primers comprised 60 Vbeta and 13 Jbeta primers. Clones were sequenced by immunoSEQ multiplex PCR, and TCRdb holds only the in-frame ones, with some missing. The sample yields 85,000 to 90,000 clones, about 85% seen once. The sample was PBMCs. These receptor sequences come from a middle-aged man in good health and CMV-seropositive.

The chain has TRBV7-3 and TRBJ2-1; weak D call: TRBD2 (5 bases). The germline V and J ends were trimmed by 7 bases and 6 bases, with 16 bases remaining between them. The length of the CDR3 is 14 residues. Germline V gene sequence: CDR1 SGHTA, CDR2 FQGTGA. CDR3 amino acids: CASTPLVRGNEQFF. The CDR3 DNA reads as TGTGCCAGCACCCCGCTTGTCCGGGGCAATGAGCAGTTCTTC.

The V gene is TRBV12-5, the J gene TRBJ2-1; 12 bases are shared with TRBD2. Germline loops: CDR1 LGHNT, CDR2 FRNRAP. CDR3 size: 15 residues. The junction had 3 bases not matched to a gene; V was cut back by 1 base and J by 8 bases. The CDR3 here is CASGLETSGSDEQFF. The CDR3 nucleotides read TGTGCTAGTGGTTTGGAGACTAGCGGGAGTGATGAGCAGTTCTTC. Full variable domain (rest looked up from reference TRBV12-5 and TRBJ2-1): DARVTQTPRHKVTEMGQEVTMRCQPILGHNTVFWYRQTMMQGLELLAYFRNRAPLDDSGMPKDRFSAEMPDATLATLKIQPSEPRDSAVYFCASGLETSGSDEQFFGPGTRLTVL.

This chain uses TRBV29-1 with TRBJ2-1, with 7 bases matching TRBD2. This CDR3 spans 13 amino acids. The J segment lost 0 bases and the V segment lost 7 bases, leaving 3 bases of the junction unmatched. Germline V lookup: CDR1 SQVTM, CDR2 ANQGSEA. The CDR3 sequence is CSGERDSYNEQFF. The DNA for the CDR3 is TGCAGCGGTGAGCGGGACTCCTACAATGAGCAGTTCTTC.